This T cell receptor beta chain was recorded in a study of graft-versus-host responses after intestinal transplantation. Across the study: Anti-thymocyte globulin induction was given to all recipients, followed by tacrolimus and steroids for two to four years.

Plating of 200,000 CFSE-labeled responder cells was done together with 200,000 irradiated, violet-dye-labeled stimulator cells. Repertoires were generated with immunoSEQ multiplex PCR, while TCRdb's copy carries only in-frame clones and drops some. The table shows approximately 21,000 clones, with approximately 60% occurring only once. This clonotype originated in a human patient who received an intestinal transplant. The sample consisted of alloreactive CD4+ T cells from a mixed lymphocyte reaction culture, taken before intestinal transplant. This sample's subset: CFSE-low proliferating T cells sorted from approximately 6-day pre-transplant mixed lymphocyte reaction (GvH or HvG direction).

The CDR3 DNA follows: TGCGCCAGCAGCTTGGATTTCAGAAACACCGGGGAGCTGTTTTTT. Translated: CASSLDFRNTGELFF. The rearrangement uses TRBV5-1 and TRBJ2-2, with unresolved D. The germline V and J ends were trimmed by 0 bases and 2 bases, with 8 bases remaining between them. The CDR3 has 15 residues. The germline CDR1 and CDR2 sequences are SGHRS and YFSETQ.